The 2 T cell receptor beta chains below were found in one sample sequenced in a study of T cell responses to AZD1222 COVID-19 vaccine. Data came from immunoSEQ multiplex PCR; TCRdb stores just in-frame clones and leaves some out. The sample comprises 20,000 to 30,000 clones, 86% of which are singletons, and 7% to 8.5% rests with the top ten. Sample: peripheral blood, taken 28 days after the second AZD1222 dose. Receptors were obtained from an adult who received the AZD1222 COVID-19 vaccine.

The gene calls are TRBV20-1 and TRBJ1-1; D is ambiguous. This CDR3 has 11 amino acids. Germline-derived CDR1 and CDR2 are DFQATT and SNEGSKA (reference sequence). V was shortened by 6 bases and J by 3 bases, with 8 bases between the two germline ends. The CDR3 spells CSALTYTEAFF. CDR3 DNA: TGCAGTGCCCTAACATACACTGAAGCTTTCTTT.

The CDR3 is CASSFEAGTSGRLRLYEQYF. The CDR3 nucleotides are TGTGCCAGCAGCTTTGAAGCCGGGACTAGCGGGAGATTACGTCTCTACGAGCAGTACTTC. V and J are TRBV12-1 and TRBJ2-7; the table's D call, TRBD2, was not checked against the DNA. TRBV12-1 is a listed pseudogene. The CDR3 is 20 residues long.